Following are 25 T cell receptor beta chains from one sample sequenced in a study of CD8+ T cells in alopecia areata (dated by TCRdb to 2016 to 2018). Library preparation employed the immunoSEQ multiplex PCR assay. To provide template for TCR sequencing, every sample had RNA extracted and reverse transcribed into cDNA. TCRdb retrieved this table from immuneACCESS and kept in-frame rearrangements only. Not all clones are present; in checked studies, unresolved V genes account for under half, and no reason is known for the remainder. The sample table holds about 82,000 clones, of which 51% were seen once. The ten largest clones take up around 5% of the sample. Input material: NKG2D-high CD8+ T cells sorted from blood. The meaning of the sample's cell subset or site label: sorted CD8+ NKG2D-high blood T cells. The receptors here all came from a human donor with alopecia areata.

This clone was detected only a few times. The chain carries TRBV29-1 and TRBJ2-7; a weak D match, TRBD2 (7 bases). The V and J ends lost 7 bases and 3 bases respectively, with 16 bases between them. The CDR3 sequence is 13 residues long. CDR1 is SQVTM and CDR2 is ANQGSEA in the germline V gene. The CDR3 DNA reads TGCAGCGGACTCAAGGGGGAGGGCTACGAGCAGTACTTC. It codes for CSGLKGEGYEQYF.

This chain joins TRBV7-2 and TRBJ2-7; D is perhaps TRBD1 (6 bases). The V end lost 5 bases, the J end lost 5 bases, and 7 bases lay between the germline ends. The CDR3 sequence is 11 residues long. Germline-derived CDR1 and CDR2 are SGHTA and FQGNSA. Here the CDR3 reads CASSEGDEQYF. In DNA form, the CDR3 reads TGTGCCAGCAGCGAGGGGGACGAGCAGTACTTC.

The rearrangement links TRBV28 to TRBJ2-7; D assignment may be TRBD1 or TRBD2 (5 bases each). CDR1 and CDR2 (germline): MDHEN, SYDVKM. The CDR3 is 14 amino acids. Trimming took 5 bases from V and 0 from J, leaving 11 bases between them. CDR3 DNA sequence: TGTGCCAGCAGTCCTTCGGGGCGCTCCTACGAGCAGTACTTC. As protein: CASSPSGRSYEQYF.

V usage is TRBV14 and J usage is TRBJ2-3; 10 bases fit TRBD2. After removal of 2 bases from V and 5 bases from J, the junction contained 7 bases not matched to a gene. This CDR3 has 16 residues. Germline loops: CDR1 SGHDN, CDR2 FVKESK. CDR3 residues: CASSQLLAGSGDTQYF. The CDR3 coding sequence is TGTGCCAGCAGCCAATTACTAGCGGGGAGCGGAGATACGCAGTATTTT.

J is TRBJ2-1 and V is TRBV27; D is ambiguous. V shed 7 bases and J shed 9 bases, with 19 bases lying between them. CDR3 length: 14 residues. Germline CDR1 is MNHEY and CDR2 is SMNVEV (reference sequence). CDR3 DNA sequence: TGTGCCAGCATCCCGGTACTGGGTCACGCTGAGCAGTTCTTC. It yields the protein CASIPVLGHAEQFF.

The DNA of the CDR3 is TGTGCCAGCAGCGGGGAGGAGGAGACTAATGAAAAACTGTTTTTT. It translates to CASSGEEETNEKLFF. This chain connects TRBV9 to TRBJ1-4; D is unclear. The CDR3 contains 15 residues. CDR1 is SGDLS and CDR2 is YYNGEE in the germline V gene. V lost 3 bases to trimming and J lost 2 bases, with 11 bases between them.

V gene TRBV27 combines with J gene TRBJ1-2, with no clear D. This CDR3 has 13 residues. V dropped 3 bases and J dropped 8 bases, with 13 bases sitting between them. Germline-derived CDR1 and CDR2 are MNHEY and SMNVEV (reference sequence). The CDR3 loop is CASSLLGSRGYTF. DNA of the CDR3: TGTGCCAGCAGTTTGCTAGGGTCCCGCGGCTACACCTTC.

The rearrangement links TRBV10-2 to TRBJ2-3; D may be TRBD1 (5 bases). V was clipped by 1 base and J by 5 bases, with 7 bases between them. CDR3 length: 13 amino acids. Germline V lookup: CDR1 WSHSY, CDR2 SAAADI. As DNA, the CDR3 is TGCGCCAGCAGTGAGTACAGGCTAGATACGCAGTATTTT. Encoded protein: CASSEYRLDTQYF.

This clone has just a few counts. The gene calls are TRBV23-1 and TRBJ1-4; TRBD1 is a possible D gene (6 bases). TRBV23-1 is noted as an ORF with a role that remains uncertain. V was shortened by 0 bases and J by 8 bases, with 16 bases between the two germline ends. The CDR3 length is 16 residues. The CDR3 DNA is TGCGCCAGCAGTCAATCTCATCTCCCTAGGGGGGAAAAACTGTTTTTT. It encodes CASSQSHLPRGEKLFF.

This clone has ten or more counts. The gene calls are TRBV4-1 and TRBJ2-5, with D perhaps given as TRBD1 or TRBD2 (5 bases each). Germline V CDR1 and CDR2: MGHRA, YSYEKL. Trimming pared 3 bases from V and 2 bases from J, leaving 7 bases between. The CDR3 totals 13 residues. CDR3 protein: CASSQGEQETQYF. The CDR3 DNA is TGCGCCAGCAGCCAGGGGGAACAAGAGACCCAGTACTTC.

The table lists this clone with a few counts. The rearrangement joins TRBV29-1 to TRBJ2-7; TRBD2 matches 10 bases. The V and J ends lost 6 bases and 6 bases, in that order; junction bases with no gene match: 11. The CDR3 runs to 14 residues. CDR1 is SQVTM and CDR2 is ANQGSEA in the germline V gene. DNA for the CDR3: TGCAGCGTCCTCAGCGGGGGGGCCTTACGCGAGCAGTACTTC. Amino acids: CSVLSGGALREQYF.

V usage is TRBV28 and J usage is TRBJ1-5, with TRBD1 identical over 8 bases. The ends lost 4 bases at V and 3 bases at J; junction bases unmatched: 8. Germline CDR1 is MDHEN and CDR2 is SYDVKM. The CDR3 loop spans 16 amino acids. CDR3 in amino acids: CASSSTRTGPNQPQHF. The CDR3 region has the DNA TGTGCCAGCAGTTCTACCCGGACAGGGCCCAATCAGCCCCAGCATTTT.

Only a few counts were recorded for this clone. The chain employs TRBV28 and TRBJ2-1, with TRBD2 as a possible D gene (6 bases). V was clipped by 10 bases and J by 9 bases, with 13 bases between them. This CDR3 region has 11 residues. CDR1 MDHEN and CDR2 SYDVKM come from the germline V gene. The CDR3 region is CATTRGGEQFF. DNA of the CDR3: TGTGCCACAACGAGGGGAGGTGAGCAGTTCTTC.

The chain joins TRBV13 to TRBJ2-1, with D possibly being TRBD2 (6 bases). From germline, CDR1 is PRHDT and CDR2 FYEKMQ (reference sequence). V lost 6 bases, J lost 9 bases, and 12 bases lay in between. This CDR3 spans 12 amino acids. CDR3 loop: CASSTGAGEQFF. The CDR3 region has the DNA TGTGCCAGCAGTACGGGAGCCGGTGAGCAGTTCTTC.

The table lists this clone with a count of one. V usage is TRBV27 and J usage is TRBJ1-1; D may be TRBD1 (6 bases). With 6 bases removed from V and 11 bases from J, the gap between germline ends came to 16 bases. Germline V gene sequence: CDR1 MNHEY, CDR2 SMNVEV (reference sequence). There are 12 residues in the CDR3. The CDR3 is CASSASGEVAFF. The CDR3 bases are TGTGCCAGCAGCGCCTCAGGGGAGGTGGCTTTCTTT.

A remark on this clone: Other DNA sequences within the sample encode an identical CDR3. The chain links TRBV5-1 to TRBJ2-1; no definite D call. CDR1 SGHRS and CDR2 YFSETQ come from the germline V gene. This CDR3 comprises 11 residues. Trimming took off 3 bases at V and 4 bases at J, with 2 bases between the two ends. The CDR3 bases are TGCGCCAGCAGCTCATACAATGAGCAGTTCTTC. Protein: CASSSYNEQFF.

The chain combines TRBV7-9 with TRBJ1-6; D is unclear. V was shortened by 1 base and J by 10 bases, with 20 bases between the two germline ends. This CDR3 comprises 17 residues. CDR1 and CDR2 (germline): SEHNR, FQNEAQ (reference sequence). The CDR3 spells CASSLGFGPQTESPLHF. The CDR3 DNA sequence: TGTGCCAGCAGCTTAGGTTTCGGACCTCAAACCGAGTCACCCCTCCACTTT.

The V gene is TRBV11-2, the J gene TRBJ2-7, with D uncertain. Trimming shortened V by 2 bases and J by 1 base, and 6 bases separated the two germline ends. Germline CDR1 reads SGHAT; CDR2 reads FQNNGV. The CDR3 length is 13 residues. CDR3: CASSLLVSYEQYF. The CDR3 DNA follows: TGTGCCAGCAGCTTACTAGTGTCCTACGAGCAGTACTTC. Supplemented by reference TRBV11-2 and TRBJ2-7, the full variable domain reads EAGVAQSPRYKIIEKRQSVAFWCNPISGHATLYWYQQILGQGPKLLIQFQNNGVVDDSQLPKDRFSAERLKGVDSTLKIQPAKLEDSAVYLCASSLLVSYEQYFGPGTRLTVT.

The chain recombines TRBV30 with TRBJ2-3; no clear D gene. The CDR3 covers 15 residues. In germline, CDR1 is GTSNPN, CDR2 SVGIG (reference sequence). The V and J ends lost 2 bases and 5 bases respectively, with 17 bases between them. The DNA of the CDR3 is TGTGCCTGGAGTCCTACGGGCAGTCTGGGAGATACGCAGTATTTT. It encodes CAWSPTGSLGDTQYF.

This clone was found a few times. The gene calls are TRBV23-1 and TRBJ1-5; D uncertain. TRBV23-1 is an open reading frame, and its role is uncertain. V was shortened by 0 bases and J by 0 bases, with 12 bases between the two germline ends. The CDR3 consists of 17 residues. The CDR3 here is CASSQSGKGISNQPQHF. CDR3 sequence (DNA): TGCGCCAGCAGTCAATCCGGCAAAGGAATTAGCAATCAGCCCCAGCATTTT.

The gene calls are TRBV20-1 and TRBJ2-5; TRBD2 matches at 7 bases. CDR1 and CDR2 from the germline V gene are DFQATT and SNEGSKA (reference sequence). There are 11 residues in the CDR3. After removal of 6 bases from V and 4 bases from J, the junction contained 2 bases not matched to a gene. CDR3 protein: CSARGRETQYF. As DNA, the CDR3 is TGCAGTGCGCGGGGGAGAGAGACCCAGTACTTC.

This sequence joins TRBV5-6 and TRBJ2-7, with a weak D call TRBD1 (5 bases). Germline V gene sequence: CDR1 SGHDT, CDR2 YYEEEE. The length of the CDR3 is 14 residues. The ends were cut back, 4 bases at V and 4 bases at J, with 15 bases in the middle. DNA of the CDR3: TGTGCCAGCAGCGTATCTTTGACAGCGTACGAGCAGTACTTC. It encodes CASSVSLTAYEQYF.

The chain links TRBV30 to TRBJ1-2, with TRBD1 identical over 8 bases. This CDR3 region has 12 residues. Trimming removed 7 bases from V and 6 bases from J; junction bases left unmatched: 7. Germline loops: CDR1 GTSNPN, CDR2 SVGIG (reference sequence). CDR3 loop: CAYSTGDNGYTF. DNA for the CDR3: TGTGCCTACTCGACAGGGGATAATGGCTACACCTTC.

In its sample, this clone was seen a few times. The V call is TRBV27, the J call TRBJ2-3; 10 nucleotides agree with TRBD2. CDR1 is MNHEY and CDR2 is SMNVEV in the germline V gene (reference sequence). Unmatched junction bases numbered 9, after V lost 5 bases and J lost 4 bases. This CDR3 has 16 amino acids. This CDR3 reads CASSPTPAGGPDTQYF. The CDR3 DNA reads TGTGCCAGCAGTCCGACTCCAGCGGGAGGGCCAGATACGCAGTATTTT.

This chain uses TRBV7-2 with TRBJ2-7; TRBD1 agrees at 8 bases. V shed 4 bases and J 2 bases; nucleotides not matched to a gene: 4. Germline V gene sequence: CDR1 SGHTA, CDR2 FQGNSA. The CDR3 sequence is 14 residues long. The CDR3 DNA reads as TGTGCCAGCAGCTCCCGGGACAGGACCTACGAGCAGTACTTC. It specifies CASSSRDRTYEQYF.